The 9 T cell receptor beta chains below were found in one sample sequenced in a study of T-cell reconstitution after alpha-beta-depleted transplantation in children. The TCRbeta library incorporated unique molecular identifiers. TCRdb ran MiXCR on the PCR reads and lists one entry per CDR3 protein. The data hold about 91,000 distinct CDR3 sequences, with roughly 8.8% observed a single time. Sequenced here: PBMCs from the stem cell graft donor, sampled from the stem cell graft. The source is a human donor who donated a stem cell graft to a child with congenital amegakaryocytic thrombocytopenia.

This clonotype has a count of ten or more. The chain employs TRBV5-5 and TRBJ2-3, with 7 positions matching TRBD1. Trimming at V came to 2 bases and at J to 0 bases, leaving 3 bases not matched to a gene. The CDR3 loop spans 15 amino acids. Per the germline V gene, CDR1 is SGHKS and CDR2 is YYEKEE (reference sequence). CDR3 region: CASSLGQDSTDTQYF. CDR3 DNA: TGTGCCAGCAGCTTAGGACAGGATAGCACAGATACGCAGTATTTT.

This clonotype has only a few counts. The rearrangement links TRBV6-5 to TRBJ2-7; TRBD1 matches 9 bases. CDR1 and CDR2 (germline): MNHEY, SVGAGI. The CDR3 covers 15 residues. Trimming took 2 bases from V and 9 from J; bases not matched to a gene: 11. CDR3 nucleotide sequence: TGTGCCAGCAGTTACACCCAAGGGACAGGGTCGGGGCAGTACTTC. Its translation: CASSYTQGTGSGQYF.

This clonotype came up many times. The chain employs TRBV5-1 and TRBJ1-1, with D unclear. Trimming took off 0 bases at V and 1 base at J, with 7 bases between the two ends. The CDR3 contains 14 residues. Germline V gives CDR1 SGHRS, CDR2 YFSETQ. The DNA of the CDR3 is TGCGCCAGCAGCTTGGAGGCGGAGAACACTGAAGCTTTCTTT. This translates into CASSLEAENTEAFF.

This clonotype was found many times. The CDR3 DNA follows: TGTGCCAGCAGCTTGAGGTCGGGGATAGGCGTGCAGTTCTTC. It codes for CASSLRSGIGVQFF. This chain connects TRBV5-5 to TRBJ2-1, with D possibly matching TRBD2 (5 bases). Germline loops: CDR1 SGHKS, CDR2 YYEKEE (reference sequence). The length of the CDR3 is 14 residues. V dropped 1 base and J dropped 12 bases, with 17 bases sitting between them.

Ten or more counts support this clonotype. This chain links TRBV21-1 with TRBJ2-5; TRBD2 reflects the table's D call only, with no check against the DNA. TRBV21-1 is reported as a pseudogene. The CDR3 spans 14 residues. CDR3 coding DNA: TGTGCCAGCAGCCTCCCAGGCAACGAAGAGACCCAGTACTTC. Its translation: CASSLPGNEETQYF.

This clonotype came up many times. The V and J genes are TRBV5-5 and TRBJ1-2, with D perhaps matching TRBD1 (5 bases). The V and J ends lost 5 bases and 7 bases respectively, with 24 bases between them. This CDR3 is 16 amino acids long. Germline V gene lookup returns CDR1 SGHKS and CDR2 YYEKEE (reference sequence). This CDR3 is CASRFDSRSSFGGYTF. The DNA of the CDR3 is TGTGCCAGCAGATTCGACAGTCGCAGCTCGTTCGGTGGCTACACCTTC.

This clonotype was picked up many times. This chain joins TRBV20-1 and TRBJ2-5, with D tentatively TRBD2 (7 bases). Per germline, CDR1 DFQATT and CDR2 SNEGSKA (reference sequence). The CDR3 consists of 14 residues. V was trimmed by 5 bases and J by 4 bases, leaving 17 bases between them. The CDR3 protein is CSAVGGGARETQYF. The CDR3 DNA is TGCAGTGCTGTAGGTGGGGGGGCGAGAGAGACCCAGTACTTC.

This clonotype was seen many times. The chain recombines TRBV6-5 with TRBJ2-5, with TRBD1 identical over 10 bases. V shed 4 bases and J 0 bases; nucleotides not matched to a gene: 8. Germline CDR1 MNHEY, CDR2 SVGAGI. This CDR3 spans 17 amino acids. The DNA for the CDR3 is TGTGCCAGCAGTTCAAGAAGGGACAGGGGATACCAAGAGACCCAGTACTTC. Protein: CASSSRRDRGYQETQYF.

In its sample, this clonotype was seen a few times. This rearrangement joins TRBV3-1 to TRBJ1-1, with D maybe TRBD1 (5 bases). This CDR3 is built from 17 residues. Per germline, CDR1 LGHDT and CDR2 YNNKEL (reference sequence). Trimming pared 0 bases from V and 1 base from J, leaving 15 bases between. The CDR3 coding sequence is TGTGCCAGCAGCCAAGATGGGGACCCCGCCGGGAACACTGAAGCTTTCTTT. It yields the protein CASSQDGDPAGNTEAFF. Combining the CDR3 with reference TRBV3-1 and TRBJ1-1 gives the whole variable domain DTAVSQTPKYLVTQMGNDKSIKCEQNLGHDTMYWYKQDSKKFLKIMFSYNNKELIINETVPNRFSPKSPDKAHLNLHINSLELGDSAVYFCASSQDGDPAGNTEAFFGQGTRLTVV.